Below, 8 T cell receptor beta chains from the same sample are listed, as sequenced in a study of a mutant IDH1 vaccine in newly diagnosed glioma. No antigen has been assigned to these receptors. The protocol was immunoSEQ multiplex PCR, while the TCRdb copy is restricted to in-frame clones and leaves out a portion. The sample lists approximately 66,000 clones, over 75% occurring once. Time point: week 23, last vaccination. Vaccine doses each comprised 300 ug of mutant IDH1 20-mer peptide, with topical imiquimod. Specimen: PBMCs, collected from a glioma patient whose treatment included an IDH1 peptide vaccine. These receptors were taken from a man aged 18 to 35 with glioma.

The chain has TRBV27 and TRBJ2-2, with a weak D call TRBD1 (6 bases). Germline loops: CDR1 MNHEY, CDR2 SMNVEV (reference sequence). Trimming removed 3 bases from V and 4 bases from J, with 9 bases in between. The CDR3 covers 14 residues. The CDR3 coding sequence is TGTGCCAGCAGTTTGGGGGCGGCCACCGGGGAGCTGTTTTTT. Translated: CASSLGAATGELFF.

This chain links TRBV27 with TRBJ2-3; the D call may be TRBD1 or TRBD2 (5 bases each). V lost 4 bases, J lost 0 bases, and 17 bases lay in between. Germline V gives CDR1 MNHEY, CDR2 SMNVEV (reference sequence). The CDR3 is made up of 17 amino acids. This chain's CDR3 is CASSSSPGTISTDTQYF. CDR3 nucleotides: TGTGCCAGCAGTTCATCGCCAGGGACGATTAGCACAGATACGCAGTATTTT.

This clone showed up just once. V and J are TRBV13 and TRBJ1-2; D possibly corresponds to TRBD1 (6 bases). V lost 5 bases, J lost 6 bases, and 10 bases lay in between. This CDR3 comprises 12 residues. The germline CDR1 and CDR2 sequences are PRHDT and FYEKMQ (reference sequence). CDR3 amino acids: CASSPQGHGYTF. Here the CDR3 DNA reads TGTGCCAGCAGCCCACAGGGCCATGGCTACACCTTC.

This clone was counted between two and nine times. This chain uses TRBV10-3 with TRBJ1-1; 7 bases are shared with TRBD1. Per the germline V gene, CDR1 is ENHRY and CDR2 is SYGVKD. This CDR3 has 15 residues. V lost 6 bases to trimming and J lost 5 bases; unmatched junction nucleotides: 12. CDR3 coding DNA: TGTGCCATCAGCCTGACAGGGAAGGAGTTTACTGAAGCTTTCTTT. Translating it yields CAISLTGKEFTEAFF.

The rearrangement links TRBV4-2 to TRBJ1-5; maybe TRBD1 (5 bases). V was cut by 1 base and J by 3 bases, with 13 bases left in between. Germline V CDR1 and CDR2: LGHNA, YNFKEQ. The CDR3 has 16 amino acids. CDR3 sequence: CASSQGDRIPNQPQHF. The CDR3 DNA is TGTGCCAGCAGCCAAGGGGACCGCATCCCCAATCAGCCCCAGCATTTT.

The V gene is TRBV4-3, the J gene TRBJ2-7; 9 nucleotides line up with TRBD2. CDR1 and CDR2 from the germline V gene are LGHNA and YSLEER. The length of the CDR3 is 17 residues. V was pared by 1 base and J by 2 bases, with 9 bases of the junction left unmatched. The CDR3 coding sequence is TGCGCCAGCAGCCAAGGACTAGCGGATCCCACAACCTACGAGCAGTACTTC. It encodes CASSQGLADPTTYEQYF.

The chain is built from TRBV7-9 and TRBJ2-3; a possible D gene is TRBD2 (5 bases). CDR3 size: 14 residues. V lost 3 bases, J lost 0 bases, and 7 bases lay in between. Per germline, CDR1 SEHNR and CDR2 FQNEAQ (reference sequence). The CDR3 protein is CASSFGGSTDTQYF. Here the CDR3 DNA reads TGTGCCAGCAGCTTCGGCGGGAGCACAGATACGCAGTATTTT.

This chain connects TRBV6-6 to TRBJ1-4; 7 positions agree with TRBD1. V lost 6 bases, J lost 8 bases, and 15 bases stayed unmatched. The CDR3 length is 16 residues. Looked up from germline, CDR1 is MNHNY and CDR2 is SVGAGI (reference sequence). CDR3 nucleotides: TGTGCCAGCAGCCGAGGGCACAGGGGACGAGACGAAAAACTGTTTTTT. Encoded protein: CASSRGHRGRDEKLFF.